This T cell receptor beta chain was captured by sequencing in a study of patients and donors after allogeneic stem cell transplantation. This clonotype appeared many times. Using its own MiXCR run on the RT-PCR reads, TCRdb lists one record per CDR3 protein. The table lists roughly 880,000 distinct CDR3 sequences, roughly 18% of them singletons. Trimming took 0 bases from V and 1 from J, leaving 7 bases between them. CDR1 is SGHRS, CDR2 YFSETQ, per germline. This CDR3 comprises 15 residues. The receptor was isolated from a human donor who was either an allogeneic HSCT recipient or a stem cell or donor lymphocyte infusion donor (not recorded which). It is not recorded whose cells these are; they may come from a transplant donor. Sequenced input: blood, either unsorted or a sorted T cell fraction (not recorded which). The chain uses TRBV5-1 and TRBJ2-2; D remains ambiguous. The CDR3 nucleotides are TGCGCCAGCAGCTTGGGACAATTGAACACCGGGGAGCTGTTTTTT. Amino acids: CASSLGQLNTGELFF. Drawing the rest from reference TRBV5-1 and TRBJ2-2, the complete variable domain is KAGVTQTPRYLIKTRGQQVTLSCSPISGHRSVSWYQQTPGQGLQFLFEYFSETQRNKGNFPGRFSGRQFSNSRSEMNVSTLELGDSALYLCASSLGQLNTGELFFGEGSRLTVL.